This section outlines one T cell receptor beta chain sequence together with its context. The ends lost 9 bases at V and 3 bases at J; junction bases unmatched: 13. Germline values: CDR1 MNHEY, CDR2 SMNVEV (reference sequence). There are 15 residues in the CDR3. The data were taken from a study of blood T cell repertoires in COVID-19. The data were produced by immunoSEQ multiplex PCR, yet TCRdb's version contains in-frame clones alone and is incomplete. This sample has more than 60,000 clones, with roughly 85% found just once. Sequencing was carried out using peripheral blood. The sequence was collected from a woman aged 80 or over with active or convalescent COVID-19. The chain has TRBV27 and TRBJ2-5; TRBD1 matches at 7 bases. This chain's CDR3 is CASQGTAAGEETQYF. The CDR3 DNA is TGTGCCAGTCAAGGGACAGCCGCAGGGGAAGAGACCCAGTACTTC.